The rows below give T cell receptor beta chains drawn from one sample of a study of T cell responses to AZD1222 COVID-19 vaccine. Clones were sequenced by immunoSEQ multiplex PCR, and TCRdb holds only the in-frame ones, with some missing. The data show about 150,000 clones, with roughly nine tenths seen just once and under 20% held by the top ten. Material: peripheral blood, obtained on day 0 of AZD1222 vaccination. These receptors all stem from an adult in good health. The CDR3 runs from the conserved cysteine through the conserved F or W. Fields, in order: V gene, D gene, clone size, J gene, CDR3 DNA, CDR3 protein. A D gene is named only where the DNA matches it firmly. Expanded clones get a size class; other rows say once, few or many, or leave the size out.

>TRBV28|.|.|TRBJ2-1
TGTGCCAGCAGTTTCCCAGGCAGTATCCTTAATGAGCAGTTCTTC
CASSFPGSILNEQFF
>TRBV15|.|.|TRBJ1-5
TGTGCCACCAGCAGAGATTATGGCAGGCAACATCAGCCCCAGCATTTT
CATSRDYGRQHQPQHF
>TRBV29-1|.|.|TRBJ1-1
TGCAGCGTAGTAGACCCAGGCACTGAAGCTTTCTTT
CSVVDPGTEAFF
>TRBV7-9|TRBD1|.|TRBJ2-7
TGTGCCAGCAGCTCCCTCCTTCAACCGGGACAGGGGAGGGAGCAGTACTTC
CASSSLLQPGQGREQYF
>TRBV6-2/TRBV6-3|.|.|TRBJ2-6
TGTGCCAGCAGTCACACCAACAGGGAAAGCTCTGGGGCCAACGTCCTGACTTTC
CASSHTNRESSGANVLTF
>TRBV5-1|.|once|TRBJ2-5
TGCGCCAGCAGCTTGGTGGGGGATATAAGCCTTGGAGAGACCCAGTACTTC
CASSLVGDISLGETQYF
>TRBV6-1|.|.|TRBJ1-2
TGTGCCAGCAGTGAGGCTCTTACTGGCTATGGCTACACCTTC
CASSEALTGYGYTF
>TRBV5-1|.|once|TRBJ1-4
TGCGCCAGCAGCCGGGACACCTTTAATGAAAAACTGTTTTTT
CASSRDTFNEKLFF
>TRBV5-1|.|.|TRBJ2-7
TGCGCCAGCAGCTTGGAGTCCCAGGAAACCTACGAGCAGTACTTC
CASSLESQETYEQYF
>TRBV7-8|TRBD1|.|TRBJ1-1
TGTGCCAGCAGCGAGGGGAGACAGGGGCTGAACACTGAAGCTTTCTTT
CASSEGRQGLNTEAFF
>TRBV27|.|.|TRBJ2-3
TGTGCCAGCAGTTTATCGAAGGCAGATACGCAGTATTTT
CASSLSKADTQYF
>TRBV15|.|.|TRBJ1-2
TGTGCCACCAGCAGAGATGGCCGGGGCCTTAACTATGGCTACACCTTC
CATSRDGRGLNYGYTF
>TRBV9|.|once|TRBJ2-3
TGTGCCAGCGGGGCCACCGGTACGCAGTATTTT
CASGATGTQYF
>TRBV28|.|.|TRBJ1-5
TGTGCCAGCAGTTATTCGGGCCTCGATCATACGCCCCAGCATTTT
CASSYSGLDHTPQHF
>TRBV5-1|TRBD1|.|TRBJ2-7
TGCGCCAGCAGCTTGGAACAGGGGATGTCCTACGAGCAGTACTTC
CASSLEQGMSYEQYF
>TRBV5-6|TRBD1|.|TRBJ1-2
TGTGCCAGCAACATAGGGGGCGCGGATAACTATGGCTACACCTTC
CASNIGGADNYGYTF
>TRBV19|TRBD1|.|TRBJ1-2
TGTGCCAGTAGTGGGGCCTCACAGGGGTTCTATGGCTACACCTTC
CASSGASQGFYGYTF
>TRBV19|TRBD1|.|TRBJ1-1
TGTGCCAGTAGTATGGGACAGGGCGTCACTGAAGCTTTCTTT
CASSMGQGVTEAFF
>TRBV6-5|.|once|TRBJ2-3
TGTGCCAGCAGAACCACAGCTTCAACGCAGTATTTT
CASRTTASTQYF
>TRBV6-2/TRBV6-3|.|once|TRBJ1-2
TGTGCCAGCAGTACCGGCCCATATGGCTACACCTTC
CASSTGPYGYTF
>TRBV19|.|.|TRBJ1-6
TGTGCCAGTAGTAGCCAGAATTCACCCCTCCACTTT
CASSSQNSPLHF
>TRBV6-4|TRBD2|.|TRBJ2-3
TGTGCCAGCAGTGAAGCGGGAGGGACAGATACGCAGTATTTT
CASSEAGGTDTQYF
>TRBV6-5|.|.|TRBJ1-3
TGTGCCAGCAGTTACTGGGGGACTGGAAACACCATATATTTT
CASSYWGTGNTIYF